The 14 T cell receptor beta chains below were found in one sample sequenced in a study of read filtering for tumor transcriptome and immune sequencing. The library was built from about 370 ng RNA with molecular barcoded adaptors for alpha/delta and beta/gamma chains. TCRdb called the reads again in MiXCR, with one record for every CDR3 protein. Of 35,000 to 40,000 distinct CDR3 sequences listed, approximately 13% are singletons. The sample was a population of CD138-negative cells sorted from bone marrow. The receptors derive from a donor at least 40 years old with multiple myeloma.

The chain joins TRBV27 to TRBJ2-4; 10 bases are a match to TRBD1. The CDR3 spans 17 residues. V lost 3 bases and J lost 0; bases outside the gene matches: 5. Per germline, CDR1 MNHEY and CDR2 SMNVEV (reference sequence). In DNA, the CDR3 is TGTGCCAGCAGTTTTAGGGGACAGGGGACAGCCAAAAACATTCAGTACTTC. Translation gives CASSFRGQGTAKNIQYF.

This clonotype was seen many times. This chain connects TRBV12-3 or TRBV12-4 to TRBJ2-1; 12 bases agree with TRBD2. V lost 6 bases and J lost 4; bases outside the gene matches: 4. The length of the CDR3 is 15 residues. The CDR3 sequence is CASRPLAGGYNEQFF. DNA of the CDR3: TGTGCCAGCAGACCCCTAGCGGGAGGGTACAATGAGCAGTTCTTC.

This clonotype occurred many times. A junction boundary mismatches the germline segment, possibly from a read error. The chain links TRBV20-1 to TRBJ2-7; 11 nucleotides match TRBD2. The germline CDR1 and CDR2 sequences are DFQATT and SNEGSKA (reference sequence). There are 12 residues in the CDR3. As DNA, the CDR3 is TGCAGTGCTAGCCGTGGACTAGCGGGCCTAAACTTC. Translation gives CSASRGLAGLNF.

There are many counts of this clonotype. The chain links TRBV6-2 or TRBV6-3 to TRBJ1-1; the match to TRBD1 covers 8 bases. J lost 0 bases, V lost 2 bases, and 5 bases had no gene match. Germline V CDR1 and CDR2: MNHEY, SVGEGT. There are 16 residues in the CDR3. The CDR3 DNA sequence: TGTGCCAGCAGTTACCACGGGACAGGATTGAACACTGAAGCTTTCTTT. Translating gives CASSYHGTGLNTEAFF.

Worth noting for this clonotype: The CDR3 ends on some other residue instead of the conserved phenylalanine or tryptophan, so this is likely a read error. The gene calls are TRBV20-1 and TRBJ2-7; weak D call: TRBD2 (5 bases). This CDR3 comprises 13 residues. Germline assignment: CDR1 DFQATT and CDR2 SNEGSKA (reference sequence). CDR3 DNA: TGCCGTGCTTACTCGGGCGGGTCCTACGAGCAGTACTCC. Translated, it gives CRAYSGGSYEQYS.

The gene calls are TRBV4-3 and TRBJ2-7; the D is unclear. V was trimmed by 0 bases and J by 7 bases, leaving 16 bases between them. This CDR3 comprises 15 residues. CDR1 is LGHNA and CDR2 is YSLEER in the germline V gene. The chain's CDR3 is CASSQDLGRFGEQYF. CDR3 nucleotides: TGCGCCAGCAGCCAAGACTTGGGCCGATTCGGAGAGCAGTACTTC.

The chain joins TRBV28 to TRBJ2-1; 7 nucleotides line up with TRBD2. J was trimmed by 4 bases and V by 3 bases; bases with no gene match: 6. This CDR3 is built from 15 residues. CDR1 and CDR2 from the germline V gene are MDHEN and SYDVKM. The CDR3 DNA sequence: TGTGCCAGCAGTTTTCGAAGCGGGGCGTACAATGAGCAGTTCTTC. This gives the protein CASSFRSGAYNEQFF.

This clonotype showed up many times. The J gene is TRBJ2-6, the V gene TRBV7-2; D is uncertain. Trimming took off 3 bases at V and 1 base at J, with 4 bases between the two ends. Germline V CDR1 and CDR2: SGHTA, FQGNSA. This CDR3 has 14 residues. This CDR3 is CASSFGSGANVLTF. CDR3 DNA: TGTGCCAGCAGCTTTGGGTCTGGGGCCAACGTCCTGACTTTC.

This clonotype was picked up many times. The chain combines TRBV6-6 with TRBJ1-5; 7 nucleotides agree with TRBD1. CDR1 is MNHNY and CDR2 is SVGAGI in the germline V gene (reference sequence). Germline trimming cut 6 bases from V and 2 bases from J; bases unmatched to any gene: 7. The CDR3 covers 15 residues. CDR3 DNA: TGTGCCAGCAGCCCAATTACAGGGGGCAATCAGCCCCAGCATTTT. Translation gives CASSPITGGNQPQHF.

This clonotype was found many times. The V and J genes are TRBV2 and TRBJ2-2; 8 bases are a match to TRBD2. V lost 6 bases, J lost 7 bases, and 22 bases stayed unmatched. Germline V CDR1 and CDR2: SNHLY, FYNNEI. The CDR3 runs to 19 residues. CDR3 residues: CASRGARGGAAGEDGELFF. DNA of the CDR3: TGTGCCAGCAGGGGGGCCAGGGGCGGAGCAGCGGGAGAGGACGGGGAGCTGTTTTTT.

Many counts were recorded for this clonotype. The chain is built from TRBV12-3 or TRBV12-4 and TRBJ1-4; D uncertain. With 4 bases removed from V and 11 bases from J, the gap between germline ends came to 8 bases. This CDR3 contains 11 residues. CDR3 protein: CASSYADKLFF. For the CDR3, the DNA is TGTGCCAGCAGTTACGCGGACAAACTGTTTTTT.

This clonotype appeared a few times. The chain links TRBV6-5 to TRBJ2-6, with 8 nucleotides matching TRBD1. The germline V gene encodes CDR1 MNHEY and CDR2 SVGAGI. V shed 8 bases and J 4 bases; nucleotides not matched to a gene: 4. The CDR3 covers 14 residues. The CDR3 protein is CASARGPGANVLTF. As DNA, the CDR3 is TGTGCCAGCGCCAGGGGGCCGGGGGCCAACGTCCTGACTTTC.

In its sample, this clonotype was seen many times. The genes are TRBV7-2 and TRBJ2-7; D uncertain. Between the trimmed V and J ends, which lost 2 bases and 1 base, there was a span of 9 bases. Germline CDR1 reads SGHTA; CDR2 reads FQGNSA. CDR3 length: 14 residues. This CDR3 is CASSLMTASYEQYF. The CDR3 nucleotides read TGTGCCAGCAGCTTAATGACTGCATCCTACGAGCAGTACTTC.

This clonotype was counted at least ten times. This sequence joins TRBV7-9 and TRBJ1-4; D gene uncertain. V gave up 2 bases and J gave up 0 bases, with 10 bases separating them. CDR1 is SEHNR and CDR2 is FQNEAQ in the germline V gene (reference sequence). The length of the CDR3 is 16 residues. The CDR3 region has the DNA TGTGCCAGCAGCTTAAGTGCGGGAACAACTAATGAAAAACTGTTTTTT. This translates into CASSLSAGTTNEKLFF.